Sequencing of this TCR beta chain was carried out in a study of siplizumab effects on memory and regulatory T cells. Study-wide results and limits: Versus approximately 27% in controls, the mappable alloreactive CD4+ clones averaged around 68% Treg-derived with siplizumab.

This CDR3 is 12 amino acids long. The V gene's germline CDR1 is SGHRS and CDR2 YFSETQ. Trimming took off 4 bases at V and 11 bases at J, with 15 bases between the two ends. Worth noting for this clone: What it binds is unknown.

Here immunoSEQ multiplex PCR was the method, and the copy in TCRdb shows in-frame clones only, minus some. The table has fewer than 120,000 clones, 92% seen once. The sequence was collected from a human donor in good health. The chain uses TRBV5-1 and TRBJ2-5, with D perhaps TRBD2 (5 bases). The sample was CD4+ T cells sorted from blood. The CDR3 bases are TGCGCCAGCAGCCGAGACCCGACGGGGCAGTACTTC. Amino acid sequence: CASSRDPTGQYF.